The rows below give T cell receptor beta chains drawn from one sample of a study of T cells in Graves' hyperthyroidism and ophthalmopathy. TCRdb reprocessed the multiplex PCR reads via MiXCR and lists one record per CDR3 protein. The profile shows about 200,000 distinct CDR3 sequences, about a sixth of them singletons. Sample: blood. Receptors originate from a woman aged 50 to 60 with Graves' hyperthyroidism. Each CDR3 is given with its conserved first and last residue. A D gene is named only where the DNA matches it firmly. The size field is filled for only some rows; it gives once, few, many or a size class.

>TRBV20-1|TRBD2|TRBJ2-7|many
CSASGLAGSSYEQYF
TGCAGTGCTAGCGGACTAGCGGGTAGCTCCTACGAGCAGTACTTC
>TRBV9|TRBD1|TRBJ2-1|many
CASSHRTGGSDNEQFF
TGTGCCAGCAGCCATCGGACAGGGGGATCCGACAATGAGCAGTTCTTC
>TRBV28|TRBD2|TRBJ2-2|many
CATIAGGLNTGELFF
TGTGCCACCATAGCGGGAGGGTTAAACACCGGGGAGCTGTTTTTT
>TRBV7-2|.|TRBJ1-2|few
CAGSLDRGAAGYTF
TGTGCCGGCAGCTTAGATCGGGGGGCGGCTGGCTACACCTTC
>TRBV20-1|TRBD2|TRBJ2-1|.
CSASYTSGRGDEQFF
TGCAGTGCTAGCTACACTAGCGGGAGAGGCGATGAGCAGTTCTTC
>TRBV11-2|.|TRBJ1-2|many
CASSLGGARNYGYTF
TGTGCCAGCAGCTTAGGTGGCGCTCGGAACTATGGCTACACCTTC
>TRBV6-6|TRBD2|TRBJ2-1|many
CASSYLAGVYNEQFF
TGTGCCAGCAGTTACCTAGCGGGAGTGTACAATGAGCAGTTCTTC
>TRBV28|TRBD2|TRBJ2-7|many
CASSLLAGAQEQYF
TGTGCCAGCAGCCTCCTGGCGGGAGCTCAAGAGCAGTACTTC
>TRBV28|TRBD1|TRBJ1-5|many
CASSFRDRGIWQPQHF
TGTGCCAGCAGCTTCAGGGACAGGGGGATTTGGCAGCCCCAGCATTTT
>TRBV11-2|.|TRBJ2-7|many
CASSLGHNSYEQYF
TGTGCCAGCAGCTTAGGACATAACTCCTACGAGCAGTACTTC
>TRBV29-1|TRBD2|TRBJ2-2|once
CSAGEGNTGELFF
TGCAGCGCGGGGGAGGGGAACACCGGGGAGCTGTTTTTT
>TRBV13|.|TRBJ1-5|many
CASSFGNQPQHF
TGTGCCAGCAGCTTTGGCAATCAGCCCCAGCATTTT
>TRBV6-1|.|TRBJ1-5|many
CASSEFNGNQPQHF
TGTGCCAGCAGTGAATTTAACGGGAATCAGCCCCAGCATTTT
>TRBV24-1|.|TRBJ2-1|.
CATSKGTRYYNEQFF
TGTGCCACCAGTAAAGGGACCAGGTACTACAATGAGCAGTTCTTC
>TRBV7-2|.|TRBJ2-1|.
CASSLGATTYNEQFF
TGTGCCAGCAGCTTAGGGGCTACCACCTACAATGAGCAGTTCTTC
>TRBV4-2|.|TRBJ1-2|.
CASSLEGQTNYGYTF
TGTGCCAGCAGCCTAGAAGGACAGACTAACTATGGCTACACCTTC
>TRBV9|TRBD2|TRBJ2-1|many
CASSVDPRGASGQQFF
TGTGCCAGCAGCGTAGACCCCCGTGGGGCTAGCGGGCAGCAGTTCTTC
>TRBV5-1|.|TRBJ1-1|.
CASSPATGRNTEAFF
TGCGCCAGCAGCCCGGCCACAGGGAGGAACACTGAAGCTTTCTTT
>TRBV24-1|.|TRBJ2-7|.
CATSDLVGDQYF
TGTGCCACCAGTGATTTGGTCGGAGATCAGTACTTC
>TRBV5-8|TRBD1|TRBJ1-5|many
CASSSSQGSDQPQHF
TGTGCCAGCAGCTCCTCACAGGGGTCCGATCAGCCCCAGCATTTT